This is a list of T cell receptor beta chains from one sample in a study of blood T cell repertoires in COVID-19. The assay was immunoSEQ multiplex PCR, and TCRdb's table has in-frame clones only and misses some. The table has around 360,000 clones, roughly 86% seen once. Sample: peripheral blood. These receptors were taken from a woman in her 30s with COVID-19, enrolled during active disease. The conserved cysteine and the conserved F or W are not part of the CDR3 here.

15 TRBV2 ASSVVRGPEGNQPQH
11 TRBV7-9 ASSLDKYNEQF
10 TRBV10-3 AISAVSGGYT
13 TRBV5-1 ASSLYSHGKETQY
13 TRBV7-9 ASSRPGSPAGEQY
15 TRBV27 ASRLPPGQNYNSPLH
10 TRBV28 ASSLQGYGYT
9 TRBV18 ASSSQETQY
12 TRBV19 ASSRQVHYNEQF
12 TRBV5-6 ASSLASIAGGQF